The 4 T cell receptor beta chains below all came from one sample that was sequenced in a study of control samples from healthy donors and cancer patients. TCRdb's table, derived via immunoSEQ multiplex PCR, lists solely in-frame clones and lacks some. Among about 160,000 clones listed, less than 95% were seen once. Source material: PBMCs. Every receptor here comes from a man in his fifties or sixties with colorectal cancer.

The CDR3 is CASIRREGWAETQYF. The CDR3 region has the DNA TGTGCCAGCATCCGGAGGGAGGGGTGGGCAGAGACCCAGTACTTC. The V gene is TRBV5-8, the J gene TRBJ2-5; 7 bases fit TRBD2. V lost 6 bases and J lost 4; bases outside the gene matches: 12. The CDR3 sequence is 15 residues long. Germline assignment: CDR1 SGHTS and CDR2 YDEGEE.

This chain links TRBV3-1 (or the pseudogene TRBV3-2) with TRBJ1-1; D unresolved. The CDR3 contains 14 residues. With 1 base removed from V and 1 base from J, the gap between germline ends came to 7 bases. The germline V gene encodes CDR1 LGHDT and CDR2 YNNKEL (reference sequence). CDR3 in DNA: TGTGCCAGCAGCCAAGTCGAAGGGAACACTGAAGCTTTCTTT. Translating gives CASSQVEGNTEAFF.

This clone has just one count. This CDR3 is CASSVVQGTRTEAFF. CDR3 coding DNA: TGTGCCAGCAGCGTAGTACAGGGGACGCGCACTGAAGCTTTCTTT. The V gene is TRBV9, the J gene TRBJ1-1; 7 positions match TRBD1. The length of the CDR3 is 15 residues. Germline loops: CDR1 SGDLS, CDR2 YYNGEE. V shed 0 bases, J shed 4 bases, and the junction held 6 bases outside the gene matches.

CDR3 amino acids: CASSPDTYGYTF. DNA of the CDR3: TGTGCCAGCAGTCCCGACACCTATGGCTACACCTTC. The chain carries TRBV12-3 or TRBV12-4 and TRBJ1-2; no firm D call. The V end lost 5 bases, the J end lost 4 bases, and 8 bases lay between the germline ends. This CDR3 spans 12 amino acids.